Below, 16 T cell receptor beta chains from the same sample are listed, as sequenced in a study of shared clonotypes between healthy human individuals. The assay was immunoSEQ multiplex PCR, and TCRdb's table has in-frame clones only and misses some. The sample includes 800,000 to 950,000 clones, approximately 96% seen only once; the top ten take about 0.25%. Naivety among CD8 cells was defined by CD45RO negativity and positive CCR7 selection, thereby excluding terminally differentiated effector memory CD45RA+ cells. Sequenced material: naive CD8+ T cells sorted from blood. Receptors originate from a man aged 30 to 45 in good health.

The J gene is TRBJ1-3, the V gene TRBV7-9; D is ambiguous. The germline gives CDR1 SEHNR, CDR2 FQNEAQ (reference sequence). The CDR3 contains 16 residues. V was shortened by 4 bases and J by 4 bases, with 17 bases between the two germline ends. The CDR3 DNA sequence: TGTGCCAGCAGCTCAGAGGTCTGGGCGGGAGGAAACACCATATATTTT. This translates into CASSSEVWAGGNTIYF.

The chain uses TRBV2 and TRBJ2-7; D is tentatively TRBD1 or TRBD2 (7 bases each). CDR1 and CDR2 (germline): SNHLY, FYNNEI. CDR3 length equals 15 residues. V was clipped by 7 bases and J by 3 bases, with 19 bases between them. The CDR3 here is CASIERGLADYEQYF. The CDR3, as DNA: TGTGCCAGCATCGAGAGGGGGCTAGCGGACTACGAGCAGTACTTC. Supplemented by reference TRBV2 and TRBJ2-7, the full variable domain reads EPEVTQTPSHQVTQMGQEVILRCVPISNHLYFYWYRQILGQKVEFLVSFYNNEISEKSEIFDDQFSVERPDGSNFTLKIRSTKLEDSAMYFCASIERGLADYEQYFGPGTRLTVT.

The chain has TRBV9 and TRBJ2-1, with 7 bases lining up with TRBD2. The CDR3 is 16 amino acids. In germline, CDR1 is SGDLS, CDR2 YYNGEE. V shed 0 bases and J 1 base; nucleotides not matched to a gene: 4. CDR3: CASSVGGSNSYNEQFF. The DNA of the CDR3 is TGTGCCAGCAGCGTAGGCGGGAGTAATTCCTACAATGAGCAGTTCTTC. The full variable domain, with the rest looked up from reference TRBV9 and TRBJ2-1, is DSGVTQTPKHLITATGQRVTLRCSPRSGDLSVYWYQQSLDQGLQFLIQYYNGEERAKGNILERFSAQQFPDLHSELNLSSLELGDSALYFCASSVGGSNSYNEQFFGPGTRLTVL.

About this clone itself: One end of the junction does not line up with germline, which may come from a read error. The V gene is TRBV28, the J gene TRBJ1-5, with D possibly being TRBD1 (6 bases). Per the germline V gene, CDR1 is MDHEN and CDR2 is SYDVKM. The CDR3 runs to 15 residues. The CDR3 nucleotides are TGTGCCAGCACTTTACAGGGTGGTGGCAATCAGCCCCAGCATTTT. It specifies CASTLQGGGNQPQHF.

The chain is built from TRBV4-3 and TRBJ1-1; D is unresolved. This CDR3 contains 15 residues. V lost 0 bases to trimming and J lost 8 bases, with 16 bases between them. From germline, CDR1 is LGHNA and CDR2 YSLEER. The CDR3 reads CASSQDPRARGEAFF. As DNA, the CDR3 is TGCGCCAGCAGCCAAGATCCCCGGGCGCGAGGGGAAGCTTTCTTT.

V is TRBV11-1 and J is TRBJ1-2; D unresolved. Per germline, CDR1 SGHAT and CDR2 FQDESV (reference sequence). The CDR3 has 12 amino acids. Trimming stripped 5 bases from V and 10 bases from J, with 14 bases between. The CDR3 DNA reads as TGTGCCAGCAGCCTAGGAGCGGGTCCCTACACCTTC. Residues: CASSLGAGPYTF.

The chain joins TRBV10-1 to TRBJ2-1; TRBD2 matches 10 bases. V shed 3 bases and J 9 bases; nucleotides not matched to a gene: 5. The CDR3 extends over 14 amino acids. Germline CDR1 WNHNN, CDR2 SYGVQD (reference sequence). The CDR3 nucleotides are TGCGCCAGCAGTGAATATAGCGGGAGGTTTGAGCAGTTCTTC. Encoded protein: CASSEYSGRFEQFF.

This chain connects TRBV6-6 to TRBJ2-7; unclear D gene. V shed 0 bases and J shed 5 bases, with 8 bases lying between them. CDR3 length: 13 amino acids. Germline V CDR1 and CDR2: MNHNY, SVGAGI (reference sequence). The CDR3 here is CASSYSPSHEQYF. CDR3 coding DNA: TGTGCCAGCAGTTACTCCCCTTCACACGAGCAGTACTTC.

This clone has a single count. The V and J genes are TRBV5-5 and TRBJ2-7; tentatively, D is TRBD1 or TRBD2 (5 bases each). Germline assignment: CDR1 SGHKS and CDR2 YYEKEE (reference sequence). The CDR3 is made up of 16 amino acids. V was cut by 7 bases and J by 4 bases, with 24 bases left in between. The CDR3 DNA follows: TGTGCCAGCTCTACCGAGTTGGGGGTCGCATCGTACGAGCAGTACTTC. It translates to CASSTELGVASYEQYF.

The chain carries TRBV29-1 and TRBJ2-7, with 8 bases matching TRBD1. The length of the CDR3 is 14 residues. The V gene end was trimmed by 6 bases and the J gene end by 2 bases; junction bases not matched to a gene: 9. Germline V CDR1 and CDR2: SQVTM, ANQGSEA. As DNA, the CDR3 is TGCAGCGTCAGGAGACAGGGGCAAACCTACGAGCAGTACTTC. Translating it yields CSVRRQGQTYEQYF.

The CDR3 nucleotides are TGTGCCAGTAGGACCTACCACGACAGCTACGAGCAGTACTTC. This sequence encodes CASRTYHDSYEQYF. The chain uses TRBV19 and TRBJ2-7, with D tentatively TRBD1 (5 bases). CDR1 and CDR2 (germline): LNHDA, SQIVND (reference sequence). The CDR3 has 14 residues. V was clipped by 6 bases and J by 3 bases, with 15 bases between them.

A single count supports this clone. The CDR3 region is CASSLVGTGPHYEQYF. Here the CDR3 DNA reads TGTGCCAGCAGCTTAGTGGGGACAGGACCTCACTACGAGCAGTACTTC. The chain links TRBV7-9 to TRBJ2-7; 8 bases map to TRBD1. The V and J ends lost 1 base and 3 bases, in that order; junction bases with no gene match: 8. The CDR3 is 16 amino acids. Germline loops: CDR1 SEHNR, CDR2 FQNEAQ (reference sequence).

With regard to this clone: The junction does not match germline at one end; this may be a read error. The chain joins TRBV4-1 to TRBJ2-1; D is unclear. CDR1 is MGHRA, CDR2 YSYEKL, per germline. The CDR3 length is 15 residues. In nucleotides, the CDR3 is TGCGCCAGCAGCCAACTACCGGGTGGTAGTTATGAACAGTTCTTC. Translating it yields CASSQLPGGSYEQFF.

This clone has a single count. The V gene is TRBV5-4, the J gene TRBJ2-2; 7 bases fit TRBD2. The CDR3 has 15 amino acids. V trimming: 3 bases; J trimming: 6 bases; junction bases outside the gene matches: 8. Per the germline V gene, CDR1 is SGHNT and CDR2 is YYREEE (reference sequence). CDR3 sequence reads: CASSSPGLPPGELFF. In nucleotides, the CDR3 is TGTGCCAGCAGCTCCCCGGGACTACCCCCCGGGGAGCTGTTTTTT.

This clone was detected once. This sequence joins TRBV7-9 and TRBJ2-3, with TRBD2 identical over 7 bases. Germline V gene lookup returns CDR1 SEHNR and CDR2 FQNEAQ (reference sequence). The trim removed 5 bases at V and 4 bases at J, leaving 15 bases unmatched. This CDR3 is 17 amino acids long. CDR3: CASSPRGAGFRADTQYF. The CDR3, as DNA: TGTGCCAGCAGCCCCCGCGGAGCGGGGTTTCGGGCAGATACGCAGTATTTT.

The V and J genes are TRBV5-5 and TRBJ2-7, with 8 bases lining up with TRBD1. There are 15 residues in the CDR3. Germline lookup yields CDR1 SGHKS and CDR2 YYEKEE (reference sequence). V lost 2 bases and J lost 6; bases outside the gene matches: 10. CDR3 DNA sequence: TGTGCCAGCAGCTTCTGGACAGGGAGAGCTACCGAGCAGTACTTC. It is translated as CASSFWTGRATEQYF.